This is a list of T cell receptor beta chains from one sample in a study of CD8 T cells in Susac syndrome. Each CDR3 protein is one row after TCRdb ran MiXCR on the immunoSEQ multiplex PCR reads. Here the sample spans 400,000 or so distinct CDR3 sequences, more than 80% being singletons. Sequenced input: CD8+ T cells from PBMCs. Every receptor here comes from a human donor with multiple sclerosis. Each CDR3 is given with its conserved first and last residue. Each record gives: D gene, clone size, V gene, CDR3 length, J gene, CDR3 protein, CDR3 DNA. A D gene is named only where the DNA matches it firmly. Size values are once, few and many counts, or a class for expanded clones, and some rows have none.

D: NA
size: NA
V: TRBV7-9
length: 18
J: TRBJ1-1
CDR3: CASSLSAGPGTKNTEAFF
DNA: TGTGCCAGCAGCTTGTCGGCTGGACCCGGGACAAAGAACACTGAAGCTTTCTTT

D: NA
size: few
V: TRBV7-6
length: 15
J: TRBJ2-5
CDR3: CASSLHDGSRETQYF
DNA: TGTGCCAGCAGCTTACATGATGGCTCAAGGGAGACCCAGTACTTC

D: NA
size: NA
V: TRBV5-5
length: 15
J: TRBJ2-7
CDR3: CASSLARASSYEQYF
DNA: TGTGCCAGCAGCTTGGCCAGGGCTAGCTCCTACGAGCAGTACTTC

D: NA
size: NA
V: TRBV28
length: 15
J: TRBJ2-5
CDR3: CASSLSDRVAETQYF
DNA: TGTGCCAGCAGTTTATCTGATAGGGTTGCAGAGACCCAGTACTTC

D: NA
size: NA
V: TRBV2
length: 14
J: TRBJ1-2
CDR3: CASSFYSLEDGYTF
DNA: TGTGCCAGCAGTTTTTACAGCCTTGAGGATGGCTACACCTTC

D: NA
size: once
V: TRBV4-1
length: 17
J: TRBJ1-1
CDR3: CASSSTRDGNYNTEAFF
DNA: TGCGCCAGCAGCTCAACAAGGGACGGTAATTATAACACTGAAGCTTTCTTT

D: TRBD2
size: NA
V: TRBV27
length: 18
J: TRBJ2-1
CDR3: CASSFQGLAMYGFNEQFF
DNA: TGTGCCAGCAGTTTCCAGGGACTAGCGATGTATGGATTCAATGAGCAGTTCTTC

D: TRBD1
size: NA
V: TRBV11-2
length: 15
J: TRBJ2-7
CDR3: CASSLVAGGKNEQYF
DNA: TGTGCCAGCAGCTTAGTGGCAGGGGGTAAGAATGAGCAGTACTTC

D: TRBD1
size: NA
V: TRBV19
length: 13
J: TRBJ2-7
CDR3: CASSMTGKGEQYF
DNA: TGTGCCAGTAGTATGACAGGGAAGGGCGAGCAGTACTTC

D: TRBD2
size: NA
V: TRBV5-1
length: 16
J: TRBJ2-1
CDR3: CASSSTTSGSYNEQFF
DNA: TGCGCCAGCAGCTCCACCACTAGCGGTTCCTACAATGAGCAGTTCTTC

D: NA
size: NA
V: TRBV12-3/TRBV12-4
length: 15
J: TRBJ1-5
CDR3: CASRGISPDGQPQHF
DNA: TGTGCCAGCAGGGGGATCTCCCCCGACGGGCAGCCCCAGCATTTT

D: TRBD2
size: NA
V: TRBV3-1
length: 21
J: TRBJ2-7
CDR3: CASSQDRHVGRGIWPTYEQYF
DNA: TGTGCCAGCAGCCAAGATCGTCATGTTGGGAGGGGAATCTGGCCGACCTACGAGCAGTACTTC

D: TRBD2
size: NA
V: TRBV14
length: 16
J: TRBJ2-3
CDR3: CASSPLGRGGTDTQYF
DNA: TGTGCCAGCAGCCCTCTCGGGCGGGGGGGCACAGATACGCAGTATTTT

D: TRBD2
size: NA
V: TRBV27
length: 15
J: TRBJ2-3
CDR3: CASSVAGGSLDTQYF
DNA: TGTGCCAGCAGCGTAGCGGGGGGGTCCTTGGATACGCAGTATTTT

D: TRBD1
size: NA
V: TRBV11-2
length: 15
J: TRBJ1-1
CDR3: CASSLLGQGFPEAFF
DNA: TGTGCCAGCAGCTTACTTGGACAGGGATTCCCTGAAGCTTTCTTT

D: NA
size: NA
V: TRBV2
length: 15
J: TRBJ2-1
CDR3: CASSDPGDGYNEQFF
DNA: TGTGCCAGCAGTGACCCAGGGGATGGCTACAATGAGCAGTTCTTC

D: TRBD2
size: NA
V: TRBV6-1
length: 15
J: TRBJ2-1
CDR3: CASRSHSGVYNEQFF
DNA: TGTGCCAGCCGGTCCCACAGCGGGGTTTACAATGAGCAGTTCTTC

D: NA
size: NA
V: TRBV28
length: 15
J: TRBJ1-1
CDR3: CASTHGRGRNTEAFF
DNA: TGTGCCAGCACTCACGGTAGGGGTCGGAACACTGAAGCTTTCTTT